Presented here are 10 T cell receptor beta chains from one specimen sequenced in a study of T cell responses to AZD1222 COVID-19 vaccine. The method was immunoSEQ multiplex PCR; TCRdb's version includes in-frame clones alone and lacks a portion of them. Of roughly 120,000 clones in the sample, approximately 83% were seen once. Specimen: peripheral blood, collected on day 0 of MenACWY control vaccination. These receptors were obtained from an adult in good health.

The DNA for the CDR3 is TGTGCCAGCAGTATACCGGGACAGGCGATTAGCAATCAGCCCCAGCATTTT. It codes for CASSIPGQAISNQPQHF. This rearrangement joins TRBV2 to TRBJ1-5; 8 nucleotides line up with TRBD1. Germline V gene lookup returns CDR1 SNHLY and CDR2 FYNNEI. This CDR3 region has 17 residues. The V gene end was trimmed by 5 bases and the J gene end by 0 bases; junction bases not matched to a gene: 9.

The V call is TRBV29-1, the J call TRBJ1-1; TRBD1 agrees at 10 bases. The CDR3 runs to 14 residues. Trimming took 1 base from V and 5 from J; bases not matched to a gene: 4. Germline CDR1 and CDR2: SQVTM and ANQGSEA. The CDR3 protein is CSVEGQGARTEAFF. DNA for the CDR3: TGCAGCGTTGAAGGACAGGGGGCGCGAACTGAAGCTTTCTTT.

This chain uses TRBV25-1 with TRBJ1-2; 8 bases are shared with TRBD1. Per the germline V gene, CDR1 is MGHDK and CDR2 is SYGVNS. Germline trimming cut 8 bases from V and 4 bases from J; bases unmatched to any gene: 3. The CDR3 runs to 12 residues. CDR3 in amino acids: CASRTGTYGYTF. The CDR3 DNA sequence: TGTGCCAGCCGGACAGGGACCTATGGCTACACCTTC.

In this sample, this clone turned up once. This chain uses TRBV6-5 with TRBJ2-2; 12 nucleotides align to TRBD2. The CDR3 totals 14 residues. Germline V gene lookup returns CDR1 MNHEY and CDR2 SVGAGI. V lost 8 bases, J lost 7 bases, and 5 bases stayed unmatched. Here the CDR3 reads CASRTSGIRGELFF. CDR3 nucleotides: TGTGCCAGCCGGACTAGCGGGATCCGCGGGGAGCTGTTTTTT.

J is TRBJ1-2 and V is TRBV27, with TRBD1 identical over 12 bases. The ends lost 5 bases at V and 7 bases at J; junction bases unmatched: 5. Germline assignment: CDR1 MNHEY and CDR2 SMNVEV (reference sequence). The CDR3 has 14 amino acids. In DNA, the CDR3 is TGTGCCAGCAGTACCGGGACAGGGGGCCTTGGCTACACCTTC. It specifies CASSTGTGGLGYTF.

V and J are TRBV10-3 and TRBJ2-7; possibly TRBD1 for D (6 bases). V was shortened by 2 bases and J by 5 bases, with 7 bases between the two germline ends. This CDR3 contains 12 residues. Germline V gene data show CDR1 as ENHRY and CDR2 as SYGVKD. In nucleotides, the CDR3 is TGTGCCATCAGTGAGACAGGGAACGAGCAGTACTTC. Its protein is CAISETGNEQYF.

The chain is built from TRBV9 and TRBJ2-3, with D possibly matching TRBD2 (5 bases). The V and J ends lost 0 bases and 6 bases respectively, with 11 bases between them. Germline V lookup: CDR1 SGDLS, CDR2 YYNGEE. The CDR3 totals 14 residues. The CDR3 DNA follows: TGTGCCAGCAGCGTAGGGGGAGATATGGATACGCAGTATTTT. Encoded protein: CASSVGGDMDTQYF.

The V call is TRBV5-6, the J call TRBJ1-6; no reliable D call. CDR3 length equals 17 residues. The germline V and J ends were trimmed by 7 bases and 1 base, with 18 bases remaining between them. Per germline, CDR1 SGHDT and CDR2 YYEEEE. The CDR3 reads CASAPGRAGSYNSPLHF. The CDR3 DNA reads TGTGCCAGCGCCCCCGGCCGGGCAGGATCCTATAATTCACCCCTCCACTTT.

V and J are TRBV5-6 and TRBJ2-4; TRBD2 matches 15 bases. Germline assignment: CDR1 SGHDT and CDR2 YYEEEE. The ends lost 5 bases at V and 9 bases at J; junction bases unmatched: 6. The length of the CDR3 is 15 residues. The chain's CDR3 is CASSPWTSGGVIQYF. Here the CDR3 DNA reads TGTGCCAGCAGTCCCTGGACTAGCGGGGGGGTCATTCAGTACTTC.

The chain combines TRBV7-2 with TRBJ1-5; the D is unclear. Looked up from germline, CDR1 is SGHTA and CDR2 is FQGNSA. The CDR3 sequence is 13 residues long. V dropped 4 bases and J dropped 9 bases, with 13 bases sitting between them. This CDR3 reads CASSSSTSWPQHF. The CDR3 DNA reads TGTGCCAGCAGCTCCTCTACAAGTTGGCCCCAGCATTTT.